Listed here is a single T cell receptor (beta chain). Its antigen is still unknown. One base away there is no much larger clone; base qualities are not given. This sample stems from a study of control samples from healthy donors and cancer patients (dated by TCRdb to the early 2020s). The CDR3 runs 15 residues from the cysteine to the phenylalanine. Kept here is only the CDR3 DNA, which spans 45 bases and is read in frame from base 1. Reading the germline V gene gives CDR1 MDHEN and CDR2 SYDVKM. At the junction V is shortened by 3 bases and J by 1 base; bases outside the gene matches: 4. Library generation was performed with the immunoSEQ multiplex PCR assay. Here the immuneACCESS table is served through TCRdb, limited to in-frame sequences with V and J called. Missing clones are a known gap in these copies; in checked studies unresolved V genes cover under half, and the rest lacks a known reason. The sample table holds 400,000 to 450,000 clones, of which about 93% were seen once. The ten largest clonotypes hold around 6.4% of the sample.

Sequencing was performed on PBMCs. The sequence links TRBV28 to TRBJ2-7, with 9 bases matching TRBD2. The source of this sequence is a man aged 40-49 years with head and neck cancer. The sequence in DNA is TGTGCCAGCAGTTTCGAGCGGGGGGCGTCCTACGAGCAGTACTTC. This gives the protein CASSFERGASYEQYF.